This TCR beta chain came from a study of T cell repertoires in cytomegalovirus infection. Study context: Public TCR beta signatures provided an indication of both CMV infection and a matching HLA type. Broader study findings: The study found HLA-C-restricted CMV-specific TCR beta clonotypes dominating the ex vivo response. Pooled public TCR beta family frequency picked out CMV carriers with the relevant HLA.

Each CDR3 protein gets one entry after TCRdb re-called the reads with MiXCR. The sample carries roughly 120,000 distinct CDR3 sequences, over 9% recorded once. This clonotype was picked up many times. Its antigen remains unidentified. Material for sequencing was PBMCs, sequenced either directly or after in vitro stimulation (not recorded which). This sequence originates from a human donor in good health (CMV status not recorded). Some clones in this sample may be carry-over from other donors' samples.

CDR3 DNA sequence: TGCAGTGCTAGACGCGGGAACAGGGAGGGTCGCGGTCAGCCCCAGCATTTT. This codes for CSARRGNREGRGQPQHF. This chain uses TRBV20-1 with TRBJ1-5, with a possible D match to TRBD1 (6 bases). The CDR3 is 17 residues long. The V gene lost 2 bases and the J gene lost 6 bases, with 23 bases spanning the gap. The germline V gene encodes CDR1 DFQATT and CDR2 SNEGSKA (reference sequence).